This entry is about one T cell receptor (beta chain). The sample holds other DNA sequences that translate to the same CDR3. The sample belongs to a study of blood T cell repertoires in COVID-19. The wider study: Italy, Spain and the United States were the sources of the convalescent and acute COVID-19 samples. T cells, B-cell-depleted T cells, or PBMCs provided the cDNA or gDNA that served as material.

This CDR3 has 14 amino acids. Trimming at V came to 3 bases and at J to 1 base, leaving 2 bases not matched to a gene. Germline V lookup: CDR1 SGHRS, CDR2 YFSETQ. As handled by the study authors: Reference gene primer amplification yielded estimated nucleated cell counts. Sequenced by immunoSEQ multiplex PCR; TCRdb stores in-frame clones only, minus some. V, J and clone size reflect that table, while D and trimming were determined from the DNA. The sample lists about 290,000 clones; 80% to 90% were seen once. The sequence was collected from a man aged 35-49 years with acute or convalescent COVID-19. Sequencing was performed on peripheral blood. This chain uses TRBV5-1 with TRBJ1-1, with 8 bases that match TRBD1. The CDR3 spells CASSSQGANTEAFF. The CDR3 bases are TGCGCCAGCAGCTCTCAGGGGGCGAACACTGAAGCTTTCTTT.